This entry concerns a single T cell receptor beta chain. Its antigen remains unidentified. Sequenced by immunoSEQ multiplex PCR; TCRdb stores in-frame clones only, minus some. This repertoire shows roughly 60,000 clones, roughly nine tenths found once; its top ten account for 14% to 15%. This sample stems from a study of OX40 agonist ivuxolimab in advanced cancers. Study at large: Given to patients was ivuxolimab, an agonistic anti-OX40 (CD134) antibody. The study enrolled dose-escalation patients with hepatocellular carcinoma, melanoma, renal cell or head and neck cancer.

There are 13 residues in the CDR3. Trimming removed 11 bases at V and 5 bases at J, with 15 bases between. Study observations and caveats: Expanded clones were, on average, more numerous in CD8+ T cells than in CD4+. Among the lowest levels of clonal expansion were found in partial responders at 0.1-3.0 mg/kg.

The sequence was obtained from an adult with an advanced solid tumor such as melanoma, head and neck, liver or kidney cancer. The specimen comprised CD4+ or CD8+ T cells sorted from blood, sampled in a trial of the OX40 agonist ivuxolimab. The chain carries TRBV23-1 and TRBJ2-2; no clear D. TRBV23-1 is sorted into the ORF group, with uncertain function. CDR3 DNA sequence: TGCGCCGCACGCCCGCGGCCGACCGGGGAGCTGTTTTTT. Translating it yields CAARPRPTGELFF.